Below are 30 T cell receptor beta chains sequenced from a single sample in a study of regulatory T cells in long-lasting Graves disease. Both iRepertoire HTBI primers and Arm-PCR of CDR3 regions were used to build the TCR beta libraries. TCRdb fed the multiplex PCR reads into MiXCR, producing one record per CDR3 protein. This sample has over 300,000 distinct CDR3 sequences, with about a sixth found just once. Noted time point: newly diagnosed GD, antithyroid drugs for less than 3 months. Following extraction of RNA from PBMCs, that RNA was used to make the TCR library. Sequenced material: peripheral blood mononuclear cells (PBMCs), taken at new diagnosis, from a patient treated with antithyroid drugs. The receptors were gathered from a female donor with Graves disease.

The sample holds many counts of this clonotype. The chain has TRBV5-1 and TRBJ1-2, with D unclear. The CDR3 has 13 residues. V was cut by 3 bases and J by 8 bases, with 14 bases left in between. Germline V gene data show CDR1 as SGHRS and CDR2 as YFSETQ. CDR3 sequence: CASSSTNTGGYTF. CDR3 sequence (DNA): TGCGCCAGCAGCTCGACCAACACGGGGGGCTACACCTTC. Full variable domain (rest looked up from reference TRBV5-1 and TRBJ1-2): KAGVTQTPRYLIKTRGQQVTLSCSPISGHRSVSWYQQTPGQGLQFLFEYFSETQRNKGNFPGRFSGRQFSNSRSEMNVSTLELGDSALYLCASSSTNTGGYTFGSGTRLTVV.

This clonotype was counted only a few times. This sequence joins TRBV29-1 and TRBJ2-1; no clear D. Trimming stripped 4 bases from V and 5 bases from J, with 12 bases between. The CDR3 contains 13 residues. The germline V gene has CDR1 SQVTM and CDR2 ANQGSEA. The CDR3 coding sequence is TGCAGCGTTGCCGGCAGGCCGAACAATGAGCAGTTCTTC. As protein: CSVAGRPNNEQFF.

This clonotype was recorded many times. The gene calls are TRBV5-1 and TRBJ2-7; either TRBD1 or TRBD2 may supply D (6 bases each). Per germline, CDR1 SGHRS and CDR2 YFSETQ. V was cut by 1 base and J by 7 bases, with 18 bases left in between. The CDR3 spans 15 residues. Here the CDR3 DNA reads TGCGCCAGCAGCTTGATTCCTTCGGGAGACAGGGAGCAGTACTTC. Translation gives CASSLIPSGDREQYF.

This clonotype was picked up one time. The chain is built from TRBV5-6 and TRBJ2-2, with 12 bases fitting TRBD2. CDR3 size: 17 residues. Looked up from germline, CDR1 is SGHDT and CDR2 is YYEEEE. The V segment lost 4 bases and the J segment 5 bases; nucleotides outside the gene matches: 9. The CDR3 sequence: CASSRGLAGLATGELFF. DNA of the CDR3: TGTGCCAGCAGCAGGGGACTAGCGGGCCTAGCTACCGGGGAGCTGTTTTTT.

Many counts were recorded for this clonotype. The chain combines TRBV2 with TRBJ1-6, with 7 bases identical to TRBD1. Germline loops: CDR1 SNHLY, CDR2 FYNNEI. After removal of 5 bases from V and 10 bases from J, the junction contained 14 bases not matched to a gene. This CDR3 has 16 residues. The CDR3 reads CASSLIPTGVKSPLHF. The CDR3 DNA sequence: TGTGCCAGCAGTCTAATTCCTACAGGGGTAAAATCACCCCTCCACTTT.

The sample holds many counts of this clonotype. This chain links TRBV11-3 with TRBJ2-1, with 8 bases matching TRBD2. J gave up 7 bases and V 5 bases, and 7 bases lay outside the gene matches. This CDR3 has 14 residues. CDR1 and CDR2 (germline): SGHNT, YENEEA. The CDR3 loop reads CASSRSGSYNEQFF. In DNA, the CDR3 is TGTGCCAGCAGCCGAAGCGGGAGTTATAATGAGCAGTTCTTC.

The chain links TRBV27 to TRBJ1-5; D remains ambiguous. Germline V gene lookup returns CDR1 MNHEY and CDR2 SMNVEV (reference sequence). The CDR3 consists of 13 residues. V lost 5 bases and J lost 3, with 8 bases in between. In nucleotides, the CDR3 is TGTGCCAGCAGTCTAGGATACAATCAGCCCCAGCATTTT. Its protein is CASSLGYNQPQHF.

This clonotype was recorded many times. This sequence joins TRBV5-1 and TRBJ1-4; 10 bases are a match to TRBD1. The J segment lost 7 bases and the V segment lost 4 bases, leaving 10 bases of the junction unmatched. Germline loops: CDR1 SGHRS, CDR2 YFSETQ. This CDR3 contains 16 residues. CDR3 residues: CASSLRTGGTSEKLFF. CDR3 sequence (DNA): TGCGCCAGCAGCCTTCGGACAGGGGGAACGAGTGAAAAACTGTTTTTT.

CDR3 DNA sequence: TGTGCCAGCACCAAGACTAGCGGGGCCGGGGAGCTGTTTTTT. Protein product: CASTKTSGAGELFF. This chain connects TRBV2 to TRBJ2-2; 11 positions agree with TRBD2. The germline V gene has CDR1 SNHLY and CDR2 FYNNEI. The V and J ends lost 7 bases and 6 bases, in that order; junction bases with no gene match: 4. The CDR3 runs to 14 residues.

This clonotype was counted at least ten times. J is TRBJ2-3 and V is TRBV7-2, with 14 bases lining up with TRBD2. Trimming removed 6 bases from V and 5 bases from J; junction bases left unmatched: 10. The CDR3 totals 17 residues. CDR1 is SGHTA and CDR2 is FQGNSA in the germline V gene. DNA of the CDR3: TGTGCCAGCAGGGCCCAGGGACTAGCGGGAGCGGTAGATACGCAGTATTTT. As protein: CASRAQGLAGAVDTQYF. Together with reference TRBV7-2 and TRBJ2-3, the CDR3 gives the full variable domain: GAGVSQSPSNKVTEKGKDVELRCDPISGHTALYWYRQSLGQGLEFLIYFQGNSAPDKSGLPSDRFSAERTGGSVSTLTIQRTQQEDSAVYLCASRAQGLAGAVDTQYFGPGTRLTVL.

This clonotype has at least ten counts. This chain connects TRBV27 to TRBJ2-5; D is possibly TRBD1 or TRBD2 (5 bases each). The CDR3 loop spans 12 amino acids. The V gene lost 6 bases and the J gene lost 4 bases, with 9 bases spanning the gap. Germline CDR1 and CDR2: MNHEY and SMNVEV (reference sequence). The CDR3 is CASRGDAETQYF. The CDR3 DNA reads TGTGCCAGCAGGGGGGACGCAGAGACCCAGTACTTC.

This clonotype was counted at least ten times. The chain carries TRBV20-1 and TRBJ2-3; TRBD1 matches 9 bases. The CDR3 runs 15 residues. V lost 5 bases, J lost 6 bases, and 12 bases stayed unmatched. CDR1 is DFQATT and CDR2 is SNEGSKA in the germline V gene (reference sequence). CDR3 sequence (DNA): TGCAGTGCTTTTGTCTCCGAGACAGGGGGGGATACGCAGTATTTT. Translated: CSAFVSETGGDTQYF.

This clonotype was seen a few times. The chain combines TRBV27 with TRBJ1-4; a weak D match, TRBD1 (6 bases). Germline values: CDR1 MNHEY, CDR2 SMNVEV (reference sequence). The CDR3 loop spans 14 amino acids. The germline V and J ends were trimmed by 6 bases and 6 bases, with 14 bases remaining between them. The CDR3: CASRQGLGHEKLFF. The CDR3 DNA reads TGTGCCAGCAGACAGGGTCTGGGGCATGAAAAACTGTTTTTT.

This chain connects TRBV28 to TRBJ2-7, with D perhaps TRBD2 (6 bases). CDR3 length: 14 amino acids. Germline V CDR1 and CDR2: MDHEN, SYDVKM. V lost 3 bases, J lost 5 bases, and 14 bases lay in between. CDR3 coding DNA: TGTGCCAGCAGTTTGCCGGGAGACATGGACGAGCAGTACTTC. Protein product: CASSLPGDMDEQYF.

A remark on this clonotype: A far larger clone is one nucleotide away, so this likely arose from a read error. This chain joins TRBV2 and TRBJ2-3; the match to TRBD1 covers 7 bases. The J call may be in error: the DNA end matches TRBJ2-7 better. The germline gives CDR1 SNHLY, CDR2 FYNNEI. The CDR3 is 17 amino acids. The CDR3 bases are TGTGCCAGCAGTGAATTGTTGTGGACAGGCAGACTTTACGGGCAGTACTTC. It yields the protein CASSELLWTGRLYGQYF.

This clonotype occurred a few times. The rearrangement uses TRBV4-1 and TRBJ1-1; D not certain. The CDR3 spans 15 residues. V gave up 1 base and J gave up 5 bases, with 14 bases separating them. The V gene's germline CDR1 is MGHRA and CDR2 YSYEKL. The CDR3 nucleotides are TGCGCCAGCAGCCAAGCTAGGGTGGTAAGAACTGAAGCTTTCTTT. Translated, it gives CASSQARVVRTEAFF.

This clonotype was seen only a few times. This chain connects TRBV30 to TRBJ1-1; 7 positions match TRBD1. The V gene end was trimmed by 0 bases and the J gene end by 1 base; junction bases not matched to a gene: 2. CDR1 GTSNPN and CDR2 SVGIG come from the germline V gene (reference sequence). The CDR3 has 14 amino acids. In DNA form, the CDR3 reads TGTGCCTGGAGTGTATGGGACAGGAACACTGAAGCTTTCTTT. Translation: CAWSVWDRNTEAFF.

On this clonotype itself: A much more abundant neighbour one base away suggests this may be a read error. DNA of the CDR3: TGTGCCAGCAAGGGACTAGCGGGAGGGACCGGGGAGCTGTTTTTT. Translating gives CASKGLAGGTGELFF. The chain recombines TRBV27 with TRBJ2-2, with TRBD2 matching over 16 bases. J was trimmed by 5 bases and V by 7 bases; bases with no gene match: 1. The CDR3 is made up of 15 amino acids. Germline assignment: CDR1 MNHEY and CDR2 SMNVEV (reference sequence).

The gene calls are TRBV18 and TRBJ1-3; D gene unclear. V lost 2 bases to trimming and J lost 0 bases, with 8 bases between them. This CDR3 comprises 15 residues. Germline V gene sequence: CDR1 KGHSH, CDR2 LQKENI. CDR3 region: CASSPSPSSGNTIYF. In DNA, the CDR3 is TGTGCCAGCTCACCATCCCCGAGCTCTGGAAACACCATATATTTT.

This clonotype was counted ten times or more. V usage is TRBV6-2 or TRBV6-3 and J usage is TRBJ2-7; tentative D call: TRBD1 (5 bases). CDR3 length: 15 residues. Trimming removed 4 bases at V and 1 base at J, with 14 bases between. Per the germline V gene, CDR1 is MNHEY and CDR2 is SVGEGT. The CDR3 DNA reads as TGTGCCAGCAGTTTGGGTAGGGGTAAGTCCTACGAGCAGTACTTC. Residues: CASSLGRGKSYEQYF.

At least ten counts were recorded for this clonotype. This chain joins TRBV27 and TRBJ2-3; D may be TRBD1 (6 bases). CDR3 length: 17 residues. Trimming left V 7 bases short and J 1 base short, with 21 bases between. Germline V gene sequence: CDR1 MNHEY, CDR2 SMNVEV (reference sequence). The CDR3 nucleotides read TGTGCCAGCACCCAACCGGGACAAGCAGGGGGCACAGATACGCAGTATTTT. Translated, it gives CASTQPGQAGGTDTQYF.

Ten or more counts support this clonotype. At one end the junction does not follow the germline gene, possibly because of a read error. The rearrangement joins TRBV3-1 to TRBJ2-7; 11 bases line up with TRBD2. The CDR3 loop spans 12 amino acids. Germline CDR1 reads LGHDT; CDR2 reads YNNKEL (reference sequence). The CDR3 DNA is TGTGCCAGCAGCCCGGGACTAGCGGATCCTGCCTTC. Protein product: CASSPGLADPAF.

This clonotype showed up just a few times. The chain joins TRBV5-5 to TRBJ1-2, with 7 bases lining up with TRBD1. CDR3 size: 13 residues. J gave up 8 bases and V 4 bases, and 8 bases lay outside the gene matches. In germline, CDR1 is SGHKS, CDR2 YYEKEE (reference sequence). CDR3 nucleotide sequence: TGTGCCAGCAGCGTAAGGACAGGCCACGGCTACACCTTC. It specifies CASSVRTGHGYTF. Full variable domain (rest looked up from reference TRBV5-5 and TRBJ1-2): DAGVTQSPTHLIKTRGQQVTLRCSPISGHKSVSWYQQVLGQGPQFIFQYYEKEERGRGNFPDRFSARQFPNYSSELNVNALLLGDSALYLCASSVRTGHGYTFGSGTRLTVV.

This clonotype was observed a few times. V is TRBV9 and J is TRBJ1-1; the match to TRBD1 covers 9 bases. Germline V CDR1 and CDR2: SGDLS, YYNGEE. The length of the CDR3 is 15 residues. Unmatched junction bases numbered 9, after V lost 4 bases and J lost 5 bases. CDR3 DNA: TGTGCCAGCAGCTCATCCGGGACAGGGAGGACTGAAGCTTTCTTT. As protein: CASSSSGTGRTEAFF.

This clonotype was counted at least ten times. The chain is built from TRBV27 and TRBJ2-7; perhaps TRBD1 as D (6 bases). Germline V gives CDR1 MNHEY, CDR2 SMNVEV (reference sequence). V was cut by 2 bases and J by 2 bases, with 13 bases left in between. The CDR3 totals 15 residues. The CDR3 DNA follows: TGTGCCAGCAGTTTAAAGGGGGACAAGCCCTACGAGCAGTACTTC. Translation: CASSLKGDKPYEQYF.

In its sample, this clonotype was seen a few times. The junction and the germline gene differ at one end; a read error may be behind it. The chain uses TRBV20-1 and TRBJ2-1, with 7 bases lining up with TRBD2. Germline V gives CDR1 DFQATT, CDR2 SNEGSKA (reference sequence). The CDR3 has 18 residues. The CDR3 loop is CSARDLGTSESSHNEQFF. In nucleotides, the CDR3 is TGCAGTGCTAGAGATCTGGGAACTAGCGAGAGCTCCCACAATGAGCAGTTCTTC.

This clonotype was counted many times. The gene calls are TRBV11-2 and TRBJ2-1; 7 bases match TRBD2. Germline V gene data show CDR1 as SGHAT and CDR2 as FQNNGV. The CDR3 contains 16 residues. Losses at the gene ends were 5 bases for V and 0 bases for J; bases not matched to a gene: 7. The CDR3: CASSPPGGSSYNEQFF. In nucleotides, the CDR3 is TGTGCCAGCAGCCCACCGGGAGGCAGCTCCTACAATGAGCAGTTCTTC.

This clonotype was recorded many times. The chain employs TRBV6-1 and TRBJ1-2; the D gene is possibly TRBD1 (5 bases). The CDR3 has 13 residues. Germline loops: CDR1 MNHNS, CDR2 SASEGT. V dropped 6 bases and J dropped 4 bases, with 12 bases sitting between them. CDR3 residues: CASRTYDSYGYTF. The CDR3 DNA is TGTGCCAGCAGGACATACGACAGCTATGGCTACACCTTC.

This clonotype was counted a single time. A far larger clone is one base from this, pointing to a likely read error. CDR3 sequence (DNA): TGTGCCAGCAGTTCGACAGAAGAGACCCGGTACTTC. Its translation: CASSSTEETRYF. The rearrangement links TRBV6-5 to TRBJ2-3; possible D gene TRBD1, 5 bases. The CDR3 contains 12 residues. CDR1 and CDR2 (germline): MNHEY, SVGAGI.

This clonotype was seen repeatedly, ten times or more. CDR3 amino acids: CASSQGVGFTNTGELFF. CDR3 nucleotides: TGCGCCAGCAGCCAAGGGGTTGGCTTTACGAACACCGGGGAGCTGTTTTTT. This chain connects TRBV4-3 to TRBJ2-2; D is unresolved. V lost 1 base to trimming and J lost 0 bases, with 12 bases between them. CDR3 length: 17 residues. CDR1 LGHNA and CDR2 YSLEER come from the germline V gene.